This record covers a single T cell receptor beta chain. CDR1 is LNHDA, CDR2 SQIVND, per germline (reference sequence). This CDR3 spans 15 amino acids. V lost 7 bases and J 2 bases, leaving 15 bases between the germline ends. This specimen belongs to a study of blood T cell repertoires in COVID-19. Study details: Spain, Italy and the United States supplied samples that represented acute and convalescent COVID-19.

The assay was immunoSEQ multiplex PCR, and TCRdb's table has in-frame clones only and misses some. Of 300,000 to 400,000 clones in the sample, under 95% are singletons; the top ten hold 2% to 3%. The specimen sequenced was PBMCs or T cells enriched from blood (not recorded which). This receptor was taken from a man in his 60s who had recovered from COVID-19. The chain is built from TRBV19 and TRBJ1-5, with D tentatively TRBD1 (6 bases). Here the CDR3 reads CASTLGYRGNQPQHF. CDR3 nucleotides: TGTGCCAGTACCCTAGGGTACAGGGGCAATCAGCCCCAGCATTTT.